Listed below are T cell receptor beta chains from one sample, sequenced in a study of cytomegalovirus exposure and HLA in healthy donors. Sequencing used immunoSEQ multiplex PCR; TCRdb keeps in-frame clones, though not all of them. The sample yields 150,000 to 200,000 clones, roughly 85% seen once. The source material was PBMCs. The receptors were gathered from a man in his late teens or twenties in good health and CMV-seropositive. Both conserved end residues are part of each CDR3. Fields, in order: V gene, clone size, D gene, J gene, CDR3 protein, CDR3 DNA. A D gene is named only where the DNA matches it firmly. A row's size may be missing; if present it is once, few, many or a size class.

v_call: TRBV7-6; clone_size: -; d_call: TRBD2; j_call: TRBJ2-1; cdr3_aa: CASSRPSGGEGEQFF; cdr3_nt: TGTGCCAGCAGCCGTCCCAGCGGGGGAGAGGGAGAGCAGTTCTTC
v_call: TRBV13; clone_size: -; d_call: -; j_call: TRBJ2-7; cdr3_aa: CASSLGSLYEQYF; cdr3_nt: TGTGCCAGCAGCTTAGGCTCTCTCTACGAGCAGTACTTC
v_call: TRBV28; clone_size: -; d_call: -; j_call: TRBJ2-1; cdr3_aa: CASRVIMRSYNEQFF; cdr3_nt: TGTGCCAGCAGGGTAATCATGCGCTCCTACAATGAGCAGTTCTTC
v_call: TRBV7-2; clone_size: -; d_call: -; j_call: TRBJ1-4; cdr3_aa: CASSLPGVGEKLFF; cdr3_nt: TGTGCCAGCAGCTTACCAGGGGTGGGTGAAAAACTGTTTTTT
v_call: TRBV14; clone_size: -; d_call: TRBD1; j_call: TRBJ1-1; cdr3_aa: CASSQDLTGGLNTEAFF; cdr3_nt: TGTGCCAGCAGCCAAGATTTGACAGGGGGTTTGAACACTGAAGCTTTCTTT
v_call: TRBV27; clone_size: -; d_call: -; j_call: TRBJ2-6; cdr3_aa: CASSAAVPSGANVLTF; cdr3_nt: TGTGCCAGCAGTGCCGCGGTGCCCTCTGGGGCCAACGTCCTGACTTTC
v_call: TRBV18; clone_size: -; d_call: -; j_call: TRBJ2-3; cdr3_aa: CASSPKGTDTQYF; cdr3_nt: TGTGCCAGCTCACCTAAGGGGACAGATACGCAGTATTTT
v_call: TRBV6-5; clone_size: -; d_call: -; j_call: TRBJ2-3; cdr3_aa: CASSYFGDTDTQYF; cdr3_nt: TGTGCCAGCAGTTACTTCGGAGACACAGATACGCAGTATTTT
v_call: TRBV2; clone_size: -; d_call: -; j_call: TRBJ1-1; cdr3_aa: CASIGAGDAQGFF; cdr3_nt: TGTGCCAGCATCGGGGCAGGGGATGCCCAAGGTTTCTTT
v_call: TRBV15; clone_size: -; d_call: -; j_call: TRBJ1-4; cdr3_aa: CATSRDRGGINEKLFF; cdr3_nt: TGTGCCACCAGCAGAGATCGGGGGGGAATTAATGAAAAACTGTTTTTT
v_call: TRBV2; clone_size: -; d_call: TRBD2; j_call: TRBJ2-7; cdr3_aa: CATTLPGLPEQYF; cdr3_nt: TGTGCCACCACCCTTCCGGGACTACCAGAGCAGTACTTC
v_call: TRBV4-2; clone_size: -; d_call: -; j_call: TRBJ1-4; cdr3_aa: CASSQQGHLDRMGYEKLFF; cdr3_nt: TGTGCCAGCAGCCAACAGGGACACCTCGATAGAATGGGGTATGAAAAACTGTTTTTT
v_call: TRBV2; clone_size: -; d_call: -; j_call: TRBJ2-4; cdr3_aa: CAILTVPKNIQYF; cdr3_nt: TGTGCCATATTGACAGTACCCAAAAACATTCAGTACTTC
v_call: TRBV2; clone_size: once; d_call: TRBD2; j_call: TRBJ2-7; cdr3_aa: CASSEGSGRAGEQYF; cdr3_nt: TGTGCCAGCAGTGAAGGTAGCGGGAGGGCGGGTGAGCAGTACTTC
v_call: TRBV10-1; clone_size: -; d_call: -; j_call: TRBJ2-1; cdr3_aa: CASSLPNTNEQFF; cdr3_nt: TGCGCCAGCAGTCTCCCAAACACGAATGAGCAGTTCTTC
v_call: TRBV2; clone_size: -; d_call: -; j_call: TRBJ1-1; cdr3_aa: CASSGSTGSPEAFF; cdr3_nt: TGTGCCAGCAGCGGCTCTACAGGGTCCCCTGAAGCTTTCTTT
v_call: TRBV7-9; clone_size: once; d_call: -; j_call: TRBJ2-5; cdr3_aa: CASSWSGSSEDF; cdr3_nt: TGTGCCAGCAGCTGGTCGGGCTCCTCGGAGGACTTC
v_call: TRBV6-5; clone_size: -; d_call: -; j_call: TRBJ1-1; cdr3_aa: CASTQTGGGTEAFF; cdr3_nt: TGTGCCAGCACCCAGACAGGCGGGGGCACTGAAGCTTTCTTT
v_call: TRBV28; clone_size: -; d_call: TRBD1; j_call: TRBJ2-7; cdr3_aa: CASSPGGQPYEQYF; cdr3_nt: TGTGCCAGCAGTCCTGGGGGACAGCCCTACGAGCAGTACTTC
v_call: TRBV5-1; clone_size: -; d_call: TRBD1; j_call: TRBJ1-2; cdr3_aa: CASSLAGSAQGKTGYTF; cdr3_nt: TGCGCCAGCAGCTTGGCCGGGTCGGCACAGGGGAAGACTGGCTACACCTTC
v_call: TRBV2; clone_size: once; d_call: -; j_call: TRBJ1-2; cdr3_aa: CASSDRRGGYGYTF; cdr3_nt: TGTGCCAGCAGTGACCGGCGGGGGGGCTATGGCTACACCTTC
v_call: TRBV11-3; clone_size: once; d_call: -; j_call: TRBJ1-4; cdr3_aa: CASSSGRDLNEKLFF; cdr3_nt: TGTGCCAGCAGCTCTGGACGGGATCTAAATGAAAAACTGTTTTTT
v_call: TRBV11-2; clone_size: -; d_call: -; j_call: TRBJ2-3; cdr3_aa: CASSSENSLTDTQYF; cdr3_nt: TGTGCCAGCAGCTCCGAAAACAGCCTCACAGATACGCAGTATTTT
v_call: TRBV5-1; clone_size: -; d_call: TRBD2; j_call: TRBJ2-3; cdr3_aa: CASSLDTSGGGDTQYF; cdr3_nt: TGCGCCAGCAGCTTGGATACTAGCGGGGGCGGGGATACGCAGTATTTT
v_call: TRBV28; clone_size: -; d_call: TRBD2; j_call: TRBJ2-3; cdr3_aa: CASSSPGLAGNTDTQYF; cdr3_nt: TGTGCCAGCAGTTCTCCGGGACTAGCGGGGAACACAGATACGCAGTATTTT
v_call: TRBV28; clone_size: -; d_call: -; j_call: TRBJ1-2; cdr3_aa: CASSPLVEVHYGYTF; cdr3_nt: TGTGCCAGCAGTCCCTTGGTCGAGGTACACTATGGCTACACCTTC
v_call: TRBV7-9; clone_size: -; d_call: TRBD1; j_call: TRBJ1-1; cdr3_aa: CASSLAPRHRGMNTEAFF; cdr3_nt: TGTGCCAGCAGCTTAGCCCCTCGGCACAGGGGGATGAACACTGAAGCTTTCTTT
v_call: TRBV5-6; clone_size: -; d_call: TRBD1; j_call: TRBJ2-2; cdr3_aa: CASSPTGTGDTGELFF; cdr3_nt: TGTGCCAGCAGCCCGACCGGGACAGGGGACACCGGGGAGCTGTTTTTT
v_call: TRBV11-2; clone_size: -; d_call: TRBD2; j_call: TRBJ2-7; cdr3_aa: CASSLAPAGGQEQYF; cdr3_nt: TGTGCCAGCAGCTTAGCCCCAGCGGGGGGACAGGAGCAGTACTTC
v_call: TRBV2; clone_size: -; d_call: TRBD1; j_call: TRBJ1-3; cdr3_aa: CASRDREGNTIYF; cdr3_nt: TGTGCCAGTAGAGACAGGGAAGGAAACACCATATATTTT
v_call: TRBV11-3; clone_size: -; d_call: TRBD1; j_call: TRBJ1-2; cdr3_aa: CASSSPPDRAVDYGYTF; cdr3_nt: TGTGCCAGCAGCTCACCCCCGGACAGGGCAGTAGACTATGGCTACACCTTC
v_call: TRBV2; clone_size: few; d_call: TRBD1; j_call: TRBJ2-7; cdr3_aa: CASSELGQGSEQYF; cdr3_nt: TGTGCCAGCAGTGAATTGGGACAGGGAAGCGAGCAGTACTTC
v_call: TRBV5-5; clone_size: -; d_call: -; j_call: TRBJ1-1; cdr3_aa: CASSLEPGVPEAFF; cdr3_nt: TGTGCCAGCAGCTTGGAACCCGGGGTGCCTGAAGCTTTCTTT
v_call: TRBV6-5; clone_size: -; d_call: TRBD2; j_call: TRBJ2-3; cdr3_aa: CASSYIAGGSDTQYF; cdr3_nt: TGTGCCAGCAGTTACATAGCGGGGGGGTCTGATACGCAGTATTTT
v_call: TRBV28; clone_size: -; d_call: TRBD2; j_call: TRBJ2-5; cdr3_aa: CASSWGAGKETQYF; cdr3_nt: TGTGCCAGCAGTTGGGGAGCGGGAAAAGAGACCCAGTACTTC
v_call: TRBV2; clone_size: -; d_call: -; j_call: TRBJ2-1; cdr3_aa: CASSPQLSYNEQFF; cdr3_nt: TGTGCCAGCAGCCCACAGCTCTCCTACAATGAGCAGTTCTTC
v_call: TRBV9; clone_size: -; d_call: -; j_call: TRBJ1-1; cdr3_aa: CASRGGGSEAFF; cdr3_nt: TGTGCCAGCAGGGGGGGAGGGTCCGAAGCTTTCTTT
v_call: TRBV28; clone_size: -; d_call: TRBD1; j_call: TRBJ2-2; cdr3_aa: CASGSTDRGQNTGELFF; cdr3_nt: TGTGCCAGCGGCTCCACTGACAGGGGGCAGAACACCGGGGAGCTGTTTTTT
v_call: TRBV7-3; clone_size: -; d_call: -; j_call: TRBJ2-2; cdr3_aa: CASSPEGGANTGELFF; cdr3_nt: TGTGCCAGCAGCCCCGAGGGGGGGGCAAACACCGGGGAGCTGTTTTTT
v_call: TRBV30; clone_size: -; d_call: -; j_call: TRBJ1-1; cdr3_aa: CAWSVQGRVGTEAFF; cdr3_nt: TGTGCCTGGAGTGTACAGGGTAGGGTGGGCACTGAAGCTTTCTTT
v_call: TRBV21-1; clone_size: -; d_call: -; j_call: TRBJ1-5; cdr3_aa: CASIRPTQGALNQPQHF; cdr3_nt: TGTGCCAGCATCCGACCCACTCAGGGGGCCCTCAATCAGCCCCAGCATTTT